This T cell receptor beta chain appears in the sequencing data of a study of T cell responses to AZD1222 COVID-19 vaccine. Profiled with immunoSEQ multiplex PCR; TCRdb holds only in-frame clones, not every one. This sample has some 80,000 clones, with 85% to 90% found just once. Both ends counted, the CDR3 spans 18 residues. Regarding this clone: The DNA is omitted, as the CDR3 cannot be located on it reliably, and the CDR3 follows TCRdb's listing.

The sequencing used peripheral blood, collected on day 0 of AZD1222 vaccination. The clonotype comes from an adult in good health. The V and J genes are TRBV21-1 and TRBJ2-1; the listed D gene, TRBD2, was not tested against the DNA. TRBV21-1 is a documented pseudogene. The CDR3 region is CASSKDCWAGGAYNEQFF.